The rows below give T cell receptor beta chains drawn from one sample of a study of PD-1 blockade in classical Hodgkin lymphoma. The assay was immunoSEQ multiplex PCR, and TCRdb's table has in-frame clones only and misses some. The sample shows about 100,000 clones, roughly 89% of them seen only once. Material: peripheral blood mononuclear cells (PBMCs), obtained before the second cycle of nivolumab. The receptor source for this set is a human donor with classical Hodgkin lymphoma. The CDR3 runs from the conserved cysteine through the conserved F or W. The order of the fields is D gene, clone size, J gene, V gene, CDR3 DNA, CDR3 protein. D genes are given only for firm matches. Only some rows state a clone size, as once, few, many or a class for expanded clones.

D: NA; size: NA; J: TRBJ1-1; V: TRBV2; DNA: TGTGCCAGCAGTGAAGAGGGCCGAGGGCTCACGGAGTCTGAAGCTTTCTTT; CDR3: CASSEEGRGLTESEAFF
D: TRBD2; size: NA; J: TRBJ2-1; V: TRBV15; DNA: TGTGCCACCAGCAGAGATGCCAGCGGGGGCCCCCAGGAGCAGTTCTTC; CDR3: CATSRDASGGPQEQFF
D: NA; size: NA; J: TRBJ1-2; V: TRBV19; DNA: TGTGCCAGTAGTATTTTGGACCAAAACTATGGCTACACCTTC; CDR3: CASSILDQNYGYTF
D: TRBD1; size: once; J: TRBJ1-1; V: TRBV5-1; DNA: TGCGCCAGCAGCTCGACAGGGGCCTCGGGCACTGAAGCTTTCTTT; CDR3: CASSSTGASGTEAFF
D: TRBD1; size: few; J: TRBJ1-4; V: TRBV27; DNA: TGTGCCAGCAGCACCGATCGGGGACAGGGGGATGAAAAACTGTTTTTT; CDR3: CASSTDRGQGDEKLFF
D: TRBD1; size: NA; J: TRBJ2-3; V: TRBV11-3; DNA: TGTGCCAGCAGCCAAGGACAGGGGGACACAGATACGCAGTATTTT; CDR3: CASSQGQGDTDTQYF
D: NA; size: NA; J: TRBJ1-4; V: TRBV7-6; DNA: TGTGCCAGCAGCTCACCGACCTGGGGTTTCAATGAAAAACTGTTTTTT; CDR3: CASSSPTWGFNEKLFF
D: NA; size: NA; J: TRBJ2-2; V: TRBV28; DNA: TGTGCCAGCAGTCAGCCCGTCGGATTCACCGGGGAGCTGTTTTTT; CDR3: CASSQPVGFTGELFF
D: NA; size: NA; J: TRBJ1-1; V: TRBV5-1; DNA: TGCGCCAGCAGCTCAGGCCCCTATTCCGCTACTGAAGCTTTCTTT; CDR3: CASSSGPYSATEAFF
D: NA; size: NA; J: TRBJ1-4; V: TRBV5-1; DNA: TGCGCCAGCAGCAGGACCAGACAGTATGGTGAAAAACTGTTTTTT; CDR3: CASSRTRQYGEKLFF
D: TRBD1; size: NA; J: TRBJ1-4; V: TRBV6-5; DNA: TGTGCCAGCAGTCCAAACGGACAGGGGGCTGAAAAACTGTTTTTT; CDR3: CASSPNGQGAEKLFF
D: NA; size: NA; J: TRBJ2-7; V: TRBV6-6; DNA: TGTGCCAGCAGTGTTGGGCCCAAGCAGTACTTC; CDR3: CASSVGPKQYF
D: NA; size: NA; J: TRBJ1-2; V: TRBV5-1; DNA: TGCGCCAGCAGCTTGACCGATAACTATGGCTACACCTTC; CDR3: CASSLTDNYGYTF
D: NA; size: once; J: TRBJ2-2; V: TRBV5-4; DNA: TGTGCCAGCAGCTTCGACCCGAACACCGGGGAGCTGTTTTTT; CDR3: CASSFDPNTGELFF
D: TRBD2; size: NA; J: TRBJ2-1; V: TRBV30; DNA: TGTGCCTGGTCACAGCGGGGGGGCCTAAGGAATGAGCAGTTCTTC; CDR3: CAWSQRGGLRNEQFF
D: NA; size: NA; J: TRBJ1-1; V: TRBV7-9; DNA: TGTGCCAGCAGCTCTCGGGCAGGGGCCGCCCAGGAAGCTTTCTTT; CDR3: CASSSRAGAAQEAFF
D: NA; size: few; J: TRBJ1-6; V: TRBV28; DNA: TGTGCCAGCAGTCCCCTTGCCCCCAACGGGTCACCCCTCCACTTT; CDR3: CASSPLAPNGSPLHF
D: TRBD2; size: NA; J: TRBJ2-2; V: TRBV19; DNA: TGTGCCAGTAGTATTGAACTAGCGGTTACCGGGGAGCTGTTTTTT; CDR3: CASSIELAVTGELFF
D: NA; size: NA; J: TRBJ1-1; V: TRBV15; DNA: TGTGCCACCAGTGACAGGACACTTTCGGTAGGGATGAACACTGAAGCTTTCTTT; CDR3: CATSDRTLSVGMNTEAFF
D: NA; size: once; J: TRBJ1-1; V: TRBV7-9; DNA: TGTGCCAGCAGCTTACGACAGAAGGGGACTGAAGCTTTCTTT; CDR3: CASSLRQKGTEAFF
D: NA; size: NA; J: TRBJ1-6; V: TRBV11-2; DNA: TGTGCCAGCAGCCCCAGGGTCCATAATTCACCCCTCCACTTT; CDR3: CASSPRVHNSPLHF
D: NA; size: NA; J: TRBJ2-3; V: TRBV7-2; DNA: TGTGCCAGCAGCTTCTCCCCGGGGGGCGCGGGGAGAGATACGCAGTATTTT; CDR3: CASSFSPGGAGRDTQYF
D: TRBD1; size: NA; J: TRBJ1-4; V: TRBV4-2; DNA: TGTGCCAGCAGCCAAGCACCAGGGGGCATAGGGGAAAAACTGTTTTTT; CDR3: CASSQAPGGIGEKLFF
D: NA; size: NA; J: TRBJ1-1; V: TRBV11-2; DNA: TGTGCCAGCAGCCGTAGTAATCCAGGGTTGAACACTGAAGCTTTCTTT; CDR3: CASSRSNPGLNTEAFF
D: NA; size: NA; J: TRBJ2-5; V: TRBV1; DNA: TGCACCAGCAGCCAACCTCCCCTCAAAACGGGGGAAGGAGAGACCCAGTACTTC; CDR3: CTSSQPPLKTGEGETQYF
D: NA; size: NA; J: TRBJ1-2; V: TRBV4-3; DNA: TGCGCCAGCAGCCAAGATTTCCGGGGGCTTGACTATGGCTACACCTTC; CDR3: CASSQDFRGLDYGYTF
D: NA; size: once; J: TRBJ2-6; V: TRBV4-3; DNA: TGCGCCAGCAGCCCGGAACGGGGCTCTGGGGCCAACGTCCTGACTTTC; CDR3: CASSPERGSGANVLTF
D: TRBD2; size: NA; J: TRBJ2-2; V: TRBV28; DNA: TGTGCCAGCAATGGGGTAACTAGCGGGAGGTACACCGGGGAGCTGTTTTTT; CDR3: CASNGVTSGRYTGELFF
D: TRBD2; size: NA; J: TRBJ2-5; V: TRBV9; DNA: TGTGCCAGCAGCACGAGCGGGGGGCGGCAAGAGACCCAGTACTTC; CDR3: CASSTSGGRQETQYF